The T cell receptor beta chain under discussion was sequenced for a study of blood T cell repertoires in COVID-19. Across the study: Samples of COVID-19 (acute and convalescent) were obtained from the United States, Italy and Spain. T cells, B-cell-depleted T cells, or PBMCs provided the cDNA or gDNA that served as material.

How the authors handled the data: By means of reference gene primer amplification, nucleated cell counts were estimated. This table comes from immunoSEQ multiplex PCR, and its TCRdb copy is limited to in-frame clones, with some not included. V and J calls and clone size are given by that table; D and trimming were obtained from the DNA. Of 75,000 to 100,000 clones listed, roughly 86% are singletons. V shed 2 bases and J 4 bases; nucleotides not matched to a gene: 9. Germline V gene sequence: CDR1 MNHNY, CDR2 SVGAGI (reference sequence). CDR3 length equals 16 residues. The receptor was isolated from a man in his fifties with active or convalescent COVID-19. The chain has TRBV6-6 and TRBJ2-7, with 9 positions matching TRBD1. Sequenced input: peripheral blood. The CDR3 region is CASSYAGQGKGYEQYV. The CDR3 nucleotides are TGTGCCAGCAGTTACGCAGGACAGGGGAAAGGATACGAGCAGTACGTC.